This passage covers 27 T cell receptor beta chains from one sample sequenced in a study of T cell responses to AZD1222 COVID-19 vaccine. Data came from immunoSEQ multiplex PCR; TCRdb stores just in-frame clones and leaves some out. Of about 150,000 clones in the sample, under 95% were seen once. The material sequenced was peripheral blood, taken on day 0 of AZD1222 vaccination. The receptors come from an adult in good health.

The chain uses TRBV12-3 or TRBV12-4 and TRBJ2-1; D not certain. Trimming took 7 bases from V and 1 from J, leaving 8 bases between them. The CDR3 covers 13 residues. CDR3 sequence: CASTGQSYNEQFF. In DNA form, the CDR3 reads TGTGCCAGCACCGGTCAATCCTACAATGAGCAGTTCTTC.

The chain uses TRBV19 and TRBJ1-3; tentatively, D is TRBD1 (5 bases). Germline-derived CDR1 and CDR2 are LNHDA and SQIVND (reference sequence). CDR3 size: 19 residues. Deletions cut 6 bases from V and 0 bases from J, with 24 bases between. The CDR3 region is CASRKAKPGADYSGNTIYF. For the CDR3, the DNA is TGTGCCAGTAGGAAAGCAAAACCCGGGGCTGACTACTCTGGAAACACCATATATTTT.

The rearrangement joins TRBV7-2 to TRBJ1-5; D is undetermined. The CDR3 is 16 residues long. CDR1 is SGHTA, CDR2 FQGNSA, per germline. Trimming removed 1 base from V and 4 bases from J, with 14 bases in between. The chain's CDR3 is CASSLEALGGNQPQHF. CDR3 DNA sequence: TGTGCCAGCAGCTTAGAAGCCCTTGGAGGGAATCAGCCCCAGCATTTT.

The chain carries TRBV12-5 and TRBJ2-5; perhaps TRBD1 as D (6 bases). The length of the CDR3 is 16 residues. Trimming cost V 1 base and J 2 bases, with 14 bases left between them. The germline CDR1 and CDR2 sequences are LGHNT and FRNRAP. DNA of the CDR3: TGTGCTAGTGGTTTGGGGGACCCGGACAGTCAAGAGACCCAGTACTTC. It encodes CASGLGDPDSQETQYF.

J is TRBJ1-5 and V is TRBV12-3 or TRBV12-4; D gene unclear. Deletions cut 3 bases from V and 6 bases from J, with 9 bases between. The CDR3 covers 13 residues. The CDR3 DNA sequence: TGTGCCAGCAGTTTTGGGGTCCGTCAGCCCCAGCATTTT. Its translation: CASSFGVRQPQHF.

The V and J genes are TRBV7-9 and TRBJ1-2, with TRBD1 identical over 10 bases. After removal of 1 base from V and 8 bases from J, the junction contained 10 bases not matched to a gene. CDR3 length equals 16 residues. Germline CDR1 is SEHNR and CDR2 is FQNEAQ (reference sequence). The CDR3 here is CASSLEQLAGQGGYTF. The CDR3 nucleotides are TGTGCCAGCAGCTTAGAACAATTGGCGGGACAGGGGGGCTACACCTTC.

The J gene is TRBJ1-4, the V gene TRBV29-1, with D possibly being TRBD1 (6 bases). V was shortened by 0 bases and J by 7 bases, with 9 bases between the two germline ends. CDR3 length: 13 residues. Germline V gene sequence: CDR1 SQVTM, CDR2 ANQGSEA. This CDR3 reads CSVEDQGSEKLFF. The CDR3 nucleotides are TGCAGCGTTGAAGATCAGGGGAGTGAAAAACTGTTTTTT.

The chain uses TRBV5-1 and TRBJ2-2; D may be TRBD1 or TRBD2 (6 bases each). The V and J ends lost 7 bases and 6 bases respectively, with 16 bases between them. CDR3 length: 14 residues. CDR1 is SGHRS and CDR2 is YFSETQ in the germline V gene. The CDR3 sequence is CASRGPVDSGELFF. In nucleotides, the CDR3 is TGCGCCAGCCGGGGGCCCGTTGATTCCGGGGAGCTGTTTTTT. Based on the CDR3 plus reference TRBV5-1 and TRBJ2-2, the full variable domain is KAGVTQTPRYLIKTRGQQVTLSCSPISGHRSVSWYQQTPGQGLQFLFEYFSETQRNKGNFPGRFSGRQFSNSRSEMNVSTLELGDSALYLCASRGPVDSGELFFGEGSRLTVL.

The chain couples TRBV7-2 to TRBJ2-7; D might be TRBD1 (5 bases). V dropped 5 bases and J dropped 0 bases, with 14 bases sitting between them. Germline V gives CDR1 SGHTA, CDR2 FQGNSA. The CDR3 is 15 amino acids. This CDR3 reads CASSPRHRSSYEQYF. The CDR3 coding sequence is TGTGCCAGCAGCCCCCGACACAGGAGCTCCTACGAGCAGTACTTC.

V gene TRBV4-1 combines with J gene TRBJ1-2; perhaps TRBD1 as D (5 bases). The ends were cut back, 1 base at V and 1 base at J, with 10 bases in the middle. This CDR3 is built from 15 residues. Germline CDR1 MGHRA, CDR2 YSYEKL. The CDR3 DNA reads TGCGCCAGCAGCCAAGTCCCAGACAGTAACTATGGCTACACCTTC. It codes for CASSQVPDSNYGYTF.

The CDR3 coding sequence is TGTGCCAGCAGCTTTCGCCGGGGGAATAATGAAAAACTGTTTTTT. As protein: CASSFRRGNNEKLFF. The V and J genes are TRBV7-2 and TRBJ1-4; weak D call: TRBD1 (5 bases). CDR3 size: 15 residues. V dropped 3 bases and J dropped 4 bases, with 12 bases sitting between them. Germline assignment: CDR1 SGHTA and CDR2 FQGNSA.

This chain joins TRBV12-3 or TRBV12-4 and TRBJ2-1, with a tentative D call TRBD1 (7 bases). Trimming shortened V by 8 bases and J by 10 bases, and 12 bases separated the two germline ends. The CDR3 is 11 amino acids. CDR3 loop: CASGPGGEQFF. The CDR3 bases are TGTGCCAGCGGCCCAGGGGGGGAGCAGTTCTTC.

The rearrangement joins TRBV9 to TRBJ1-5; possible D gene TRBD1, 5 bases. V lost 4 bases to trimming and J lost 4 bases, with 15 bases between them. The germline CDR1 and CDR2 sequences are SGDLS and YYNGEE. CDR3 length equals 15 residues. CDR3 protein: CASSPAGEMNQPQHF. CDR3 coding DNA: TGTGCCAGCAGCCCGGCGGGGGAGATGAATCAGCCCCAGCATTTT.

The chain links TRBV9 to TRBJ1-1; a possible D gene is TRBD1 (6 bases). Per the germline V gene, CDR1 is SGDLS and CDR2 is YYNGEE. The CDR3 length is 13 residues. V was cut by 3 bases and J by 2 bases, with 8 bases left in between. The CDR3 loop is CASSEGGNTEAFF. CDR3 coding DNA: TGTGCCAGCAGCGAGGGGGGTAACACTGAAGCTTTCTTT.

The V and J genes are TRBV11-3 and TRBJ2-2, with D unresolved. The CDR3 has 14 amino acids. The germline V gene encodes CDR1 SGHNT and CDR2 YENEEA. Trimming removed 5 bases at V and 6 bases at J, with 13 bases between. The CDR3 bases are TGTGCCAGCAGCCCGCTGTTTCAGGCCGGGGAGCTGTTTTTT. This translates into CASSPLFQAGELFF.

Of note for this clone: The same CDR3 can be traced to other DNA sequences in this sample. The chain uses TRBV7-9 and TRBJ2-7; the D is unclear. From germline, CDR1 is SEHNR and CDR2 FQNEAQ (reference sequence). The CDR3 contains 12 residues. The V end was cut by 5 bases, the J end by 0 bases, with 5 bases between. Here the CDR3 DNA reads TGTGCCAGCAGCCCGAGCTCCTACGAGCAGTACTTC. Its protein product is CASSPSSYEQYF.

The CDR3 protein is CASSLQGILNNEQFF. The CDR3 DNA is TGTGCCAGCAGCTTGCAGGGGATTCTCAACAATGAGCAGTTCTTC. The chain joins TRBV5-5 to TRBJ2-1; weak D call: TRBD1 (6 bases). Germline assignment: CDR1 SGHKS and CDR2 YYEKEE (reference sequence). Between the trimmed V and J ends, which lost 1 base and 5 bases, there was a span of 13 bases. This CDR3 spans 15 amino acids.

The CDR3 DNA reads TGTGCCAGCAGCGGCACGCCGAGCTCCTACGAGCAGTACTTC. Protein product: CASSGTPSSYEQYF. The chain links TRBV9 to TRBJ2-7; D ambiguous. In germline, CDR1 is SGDLS, CDR2 YYNGEE. This CDR3 is built from 14 residues. Trimming removed 3 bases from V and 0 bases from J, with 10 bases in between.

The chain joins TRBV7-2 to TRBJ2-3, with D unresolved. The CDR3 sequence is 12 residues long. In germline, CDR1 is SGHTA, CDR2 FQGNSA. Trimming removed 1 base from V and 3 bases from J, with 2 bases in between. The CDR3: CASSLGTDTQYF. CDR3 sequence (DNA): TGTGCCAGCAGCTTAGGGACAGATACGCAGTATTTT.

This clone was recorded only once. This chain links TRBV6-5 with TRBJ2-1; TRBD2 agrees at 9 bases. Looked up from germline, CDR1 is MNHEY and CDR2 is SVGAGI. CDR3 size: 14 residues. The ends lost 5 bases at V and 9 bases at J; junction bases unmatched: 8. CDR3 in DNA: TGTGCCAGCAGTCTAGCGGGATCTTCATCTGAGCAGTTCTTC. Translating gives CASSLAGSSSEQFF.

V is TRBV3-1 (or the pseudogene TRBV3-2) and J is TRBJ2-7, with D hard to call. The CDR3 runs to 12 residues. V was shortened by 3 bases and J by 3 bases, with 6 bases between the two germline ends. Germline-derived CDR1 and CDR2 are LGHDT and YNNKEL (reference sequence). The CDR3 spells CASSQTLYEQYF. The CDR3 DNA sequence: TGTGCCAGCAGCCAGACCCTCTACGAGCAGTACTTC.

This chain uses TRBV4-1 with TRBJ2-3; D gene ambiguous. The V gene's germline CDR1 is MGHRA and CDR2 YSYEKL. This CDR3 region has 14 residues. V lost 4 bases to trimming and J lost 0 bases, with 8 bases between them. The CDR3, as DNA: TGCGCCAGCAGCCTCCGGGCAAGCACAGATACGCAGTATTTT. Residues: CASSLRASTDTQYF.

The V and J genes are TRBV6-5 and TRBJ1-3; D is possibly TRBD1 (6 bases). Germline loops: CDR1 MNHEY, CDR2 SVGAGI. Trimming stripped 6 bases from V and 4 bases from J, with 16 bases between. The CDR3 consists of 15 residues. Here the CDR3 reads CASRPPGVLGNTIYF. The CDR3 nucleotides read TGTGCCAGCAGACCTCCAGGGGTTCTCGGAAACACCATATATTTT.

The rearrangement uses TRBV7-9 and TRBJ1-3; possibly TRBD1 for D (5 bases). V lost 5 bases and J lost 8, with 10 bases in between. The CDR3 covers 12 residues. Germline V gene sequence: CDR1 SEHNR, CDR2 FQNEAQ (reference sequence). This CDR3 reads CASSGQGYTIYF. CDR3 bases: TGTGCCAGCAGCGGGCAGGGCTACACCATATATTTT. Combining the CDR3 with reference TRBV7-9 and TRBJ1-3 gives the whole variable domain DTGVSQNPRHKITKRGQNVTFRCDPISEHNRLYWYRQTLGQGPEFLTYFQNEAQLEKSRLLSDRFSAERPKGSFSTLEIQRTEQGDSAMYLCASSGQGYTIYFGEGSWLTVV.

The chain links TRBV6-5 to TRBJ2-6; no clear D gene. The V gene's germline CDR1 is MNHEY and CDR2 SVGAGI. This CDR3 is 16 amino acids long. Trimming left V 2 bases short and J 0 bases short, with 8 bases between. The CDR3 here is CASSYQPGSGANVLTF. As DNA, the CDR3 is TGTGCCAGCAGTTACCAGCCAGGCTCTGGGGCCAACGTCCTGACTTTC.

The rearrangement uses TRBV5-4 and TRBJ2-7, with 9 positions matching TRBD2. The V and J ends lost 5 bases and 5 bases, in that order; junction bases with no gene match: 8. CDR1 is SGHNT, CDR2 YYREEE, per germline (reference sequence). The CDR3 consists of 14 residues. CDR3 nucleotide sequence: TGTGCCAGCAGTCTCCCGGGACTAGCCCACGAGCAGTACTTC. It translates to CASSLPGLAHEQYF.

The V call is TRBV7-9, the J call TRBJ2-1; possibly TRBD2 for D (5 bases). V dropped 3 bases and J dropped 0 bases, with 9 bases sitting between them. The germline V gene encodes CDR1 SEHNR and CDR2 FQNEAQ (reference sequence). The CDR3 covers 15 residues. CDR3 loop: CASSLRDPSYNEQFF. In nucleotides, the CDR3 is TGTGCCAGCAGCTTGAGGGATCCCTCCTACAATGAGCAGTTCTTC. The full variable domain, in which reference TRBV7-9 and TRBJ2-1 provide the parts outside the CDR3, is DTGVSQNPRHKITKRGQNVTFRCDPISEHNRLYWYRQTLGQGPEFLTYFQNEAQLEKSRLLSDRFSAERPKGSFSTLEIQRTEQGDSAMYLCASSLRDPSYNEQFFGPGTRLTVL.